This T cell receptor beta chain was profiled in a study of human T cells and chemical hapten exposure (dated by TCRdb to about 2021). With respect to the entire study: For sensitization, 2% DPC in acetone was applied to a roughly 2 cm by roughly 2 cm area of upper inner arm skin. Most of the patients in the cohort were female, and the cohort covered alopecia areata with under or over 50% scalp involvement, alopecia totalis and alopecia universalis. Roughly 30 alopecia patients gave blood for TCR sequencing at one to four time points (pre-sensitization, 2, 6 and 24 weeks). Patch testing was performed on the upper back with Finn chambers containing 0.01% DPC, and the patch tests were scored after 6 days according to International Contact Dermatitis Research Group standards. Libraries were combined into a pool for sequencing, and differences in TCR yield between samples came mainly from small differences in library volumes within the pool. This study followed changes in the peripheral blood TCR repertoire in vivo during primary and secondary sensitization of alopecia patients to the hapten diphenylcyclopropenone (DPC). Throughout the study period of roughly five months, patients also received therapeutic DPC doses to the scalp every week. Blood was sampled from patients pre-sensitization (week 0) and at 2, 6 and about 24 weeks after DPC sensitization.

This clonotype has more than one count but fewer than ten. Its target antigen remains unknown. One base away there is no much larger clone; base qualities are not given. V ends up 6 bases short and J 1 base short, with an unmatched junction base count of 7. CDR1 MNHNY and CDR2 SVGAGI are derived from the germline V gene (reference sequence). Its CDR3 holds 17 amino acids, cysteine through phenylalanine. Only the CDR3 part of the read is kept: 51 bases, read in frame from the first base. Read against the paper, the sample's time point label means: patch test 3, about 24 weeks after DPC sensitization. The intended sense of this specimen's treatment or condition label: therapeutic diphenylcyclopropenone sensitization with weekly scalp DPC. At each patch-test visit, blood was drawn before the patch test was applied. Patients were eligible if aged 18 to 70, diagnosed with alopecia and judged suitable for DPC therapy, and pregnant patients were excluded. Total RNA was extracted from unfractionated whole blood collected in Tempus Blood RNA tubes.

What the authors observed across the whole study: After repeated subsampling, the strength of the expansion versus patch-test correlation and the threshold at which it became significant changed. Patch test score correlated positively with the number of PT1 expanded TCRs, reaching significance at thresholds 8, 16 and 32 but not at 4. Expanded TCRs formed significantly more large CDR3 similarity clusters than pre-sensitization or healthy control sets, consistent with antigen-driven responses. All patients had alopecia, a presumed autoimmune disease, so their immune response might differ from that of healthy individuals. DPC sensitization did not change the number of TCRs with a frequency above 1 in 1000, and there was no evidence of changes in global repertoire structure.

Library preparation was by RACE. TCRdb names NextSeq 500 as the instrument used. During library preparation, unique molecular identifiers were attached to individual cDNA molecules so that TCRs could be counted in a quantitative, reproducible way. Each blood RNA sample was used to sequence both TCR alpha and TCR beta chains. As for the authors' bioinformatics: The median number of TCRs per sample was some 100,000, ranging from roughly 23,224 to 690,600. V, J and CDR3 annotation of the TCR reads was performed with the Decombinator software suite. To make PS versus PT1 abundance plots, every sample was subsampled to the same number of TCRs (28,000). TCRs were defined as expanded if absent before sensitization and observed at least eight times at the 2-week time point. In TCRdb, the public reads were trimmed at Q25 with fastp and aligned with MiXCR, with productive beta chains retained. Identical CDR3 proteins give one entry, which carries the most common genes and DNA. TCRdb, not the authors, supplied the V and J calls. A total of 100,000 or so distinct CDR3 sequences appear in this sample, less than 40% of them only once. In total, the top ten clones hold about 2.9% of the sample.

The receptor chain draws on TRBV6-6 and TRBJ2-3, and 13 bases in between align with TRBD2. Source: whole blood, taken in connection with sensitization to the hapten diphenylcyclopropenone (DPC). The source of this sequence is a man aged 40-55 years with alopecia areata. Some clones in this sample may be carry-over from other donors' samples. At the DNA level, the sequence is TGTGCCAGCAGCCCGACTAGCGGGAGGCCGGGCACAGATACGCAGTATTTT. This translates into CASSPTSGRPGTDTQYF.